The 18 T cell receptor beta chains reported below all come from one sample, sequenced in a study of T-cell reconstitution after alpha-beta-depleted transplantation in children. TCRbeta library construction was performed incorporating unique molecular identifiers. TCRdb redid the calling of the PCR reads with MiXCR, one entry per CDR3 protein. The sample lists approximately 85,000 distinct CDR3 sequences, about 14% seen once, with about 19% in the top ten. The source was PBMCs, mostly from graft donor cells, collected 180 days after TCRalphabeta/CD19-depleted stem cell transplant. The source of these receptors is a male patient between 2 and 10 years old who had a stem cell transplant for acute lymphoblastic leukemia, so the T cells may come from the graft donor.

Of note for this clonotype: Germline is not matched at one junction end, which may reflect a read error. The J gene is TRBJ2-2, the V gene TRBV10-3; TRBD1 is a possible D gene (6 bases). The germline gives CDR1 ENHRY, CDR2 SYGVKD. CDR3 length equals 15 residues. The CDR3 here is CAISEQGRGTGKLFF. CDR3 DNA sequence: TGTGCCATCAGTGAACAGGGCCGAGGCACCGGGAAGCTCTTTTTT.

This clonotype was observed at least ten times. J is TRBJ2-5 and V is TRBV10-3; weak D call: TRBD1 (6 bases). Germline lookup yields CDR1 ENHRY and CDR2 SYGVKD. CDR3 length: 13 amino acids. The V and J ends lost 6 bases and 6 bases respectively, with 14 bases between them. This chain's CDR3 is CAISSIQGKTQYF. Here the CDR3 DNA reads TGTGCCATCAGCAGTATACAGGGAAAGACCCAGTACTTC.

This clonotype was seen more than once but under ten times. The CDR3 loop is CASSWDGAGEYEQYF. The CDR3 DNA reads TGTGCCAGCAGCTGGGACGGAGCGGGGGAGTACGAGCAGTACTTC. This rearrangement joins TRBV5-6 to TRBJ2-7, with TRBD2 matching 8 bases. Trimming at V came to 3 bases and at J to 4 bases, leaving 9 bases not matched to a gene. Germline V gene data show CDR1 as SGHDT and CDR2 as YYEEEE. The CDR3 runs to 15 residues.

This clonotype was seen a few times. DNA of the CDR3: TGTGCCAGCAGTGAACTCTACGAGCAGTACTTC. Translated, it gives CASSELYEQYF. This sequence joins TRBV2 and TRBJ2-7; the D is unclear. CDR1 and CDR2 from the germline V gene are SNHLY and FYNNEI. Trimming removed 2 bases from V and 3 bases from J, with 2 bases in between. The CDR3 length is 11 residues.

This sequence joins TRBV20-1 and TRBJ1-2; no clear D gene. Between the trimmed V and J ends, which lost 6 bases and 5 bases, there was a span of 16 bases. The germline V gene has CDR1 DFQATT and CDR2 SNEGSKA (reference sequence). The CDR3 has 13 amino acids. This chain's CDR3 is CSADNLGLYGYTF. CDR3 DNA: TGCAGTGCCGATAACCTTGGACTATATGGCTACACCTTC.

This clonotype was detected a few times. This chain links TRBV11-2 with TRBJ1-2; D uncertain. The CDR3 is 15 residues long. V was pared by 2 bases and J by 8 bases, with 18 bases between. CDR1 and CDR2 from the germline V gene are SGHAT and FQNNGV. Here the CDR3 DNA reads TGTGCCAGCAGCTTATACCGGGCCCCCAATAGGGGCTACACCTTC. It codes for CASSLYRAPNRGYTF. The full variable domain, rest sourced from reference TRBV11-2 and TRBJ1-2, is EAGVAQSPRYKIIEKRQSVAFWCNPISGHATLYWYQQILGQGPKLLIQFQNNGVVDDSQLPKDRFSAERLKGVDSTLKIQPAKLEDSAVYLCASSLYRAPNRGYTFGSGTRLTVV.

The table lists this clonotype with many counts. The V gene is TRBV4-3, the J gene TRBJ2-7; 8 bases fit TRBD1. With 0 bases clipped from V and 6 bases from J, the junction kept 7 bases outside the gene matches. The CDR3 covers 15 residues. CDR1 LGHNA and CDR2 YSLEER come from the germline V gene. Written as DNA, the CDR3 is TGCGCCAGCAGCCAAGAATTGGACAGGGTGTCCGAGCAGTACTTC. Its protein is CASSQELDRVSEQYF.

In its sample, this clonotype was seen a few times. The V and J genes are TRBV12-3 or TRBV12-4 and TRBJ2-7; 12 bases match TRBD2. There are 17 residues in the CDR3. The J segment lost 4 bases and the V segment lost 5 bases, leaving 12 bases of the junction unmatched. This CDR3 reads CASSTPRGLAGGYEQYF. CDR3 DNA sequence: TGTGCCAGCAGTACACCCAGGGGGCTAGCGGGGGGGTACGAGCAGTACTTC.

This clonotype was seen only a few times. The chain recombines TRBV4-3 with TRBJ2-3; a weak D match, TRBD2 (6 bases). The CDR3 extends over 17 amino acids. V lost 2 bases, J lost 5 bases, and 20 bases lay in between. CDR1 is LGHNA and CDR2 is YSLEER in the germline V gene. CDR3 in DNA: TGCGCCAGCAGCCAATACCAAGGGACTTATCCTGGAGATACGCAGTATTTT. Translating gives CASSQYQGTYPGDTQYF.

This clonotype was recorded many times. In DNA, the CDR3 is TGTGCCAGCAGAGGACTAGCGGGGGCGGGAGAGCAGTACTTC. Its translation: CASRGLAGAGEQYF. J is TRBJ2-7 and V is TRBV7-2, with TRBD2 identical over 13 bases. Trimming took 6 bases from V and 7 from J; bases not matched to a gene: 6. Germline V gene sequence: CDR1 SGHTA, CDR2 FQGNSA. The CDR3 covers 14 residues.

This clonotype was seen a few times. V is TRBV5-1 and J is TRBJ2-7; either TRBD1 or TRBD2 may fit D (5 bases each). This CDR3 region has 14 residues. V was cut by 2 bases and J by 2 bases, with 11 bases left in between. From germline, CDR1 is SGHRS and CDR2 YFSETQ. The CDR3: CASSFRDGTYEQYF. CDR3 DNA: TGCGCCAGCAGCTTCCGGGACGGGACCTACGAGCAGTACTTC.

This clonotype was counted at least ten times. The chain recombines TRBV15 with TRBJ2-2, with 7 bases lining up with TRBD1. Per the germline V gene, CDR1 is LNHNV and CDR2 is YYDKDF (reference sequence). With V trimmed by 5 bases and J by 0 bases, 9 bases remained unmatched. There are 17 residues in the CDR3. The CDR3 here is CATSRFRDRPNTGELFF. The CDR3, as DNA: TGTGCCACCAGCCGCTTCAGGGACAGACCGAACACCGGGGAGCTGTTTTTT.

The chain recombines TRBV3-1 with TRBJ2-5; D may correspond to TRBD1 or TRBD2 (6 bases each). V lost 0 bases, J lost 4 bases, and 18 bases lay in between. The CDR3 is made up of 17 amino acids. Germline V lookup: CDR1 LGHDT, CDR2 YNNKEL (reference sequence). The chain's CDR3 is CASSQDLGTGRLETQYF. The CDR3 DNA reads TGTGCCAGCAGCCAAGATCTCGGCACAGGGAGGTTAGAGACCCAGTACTTC.

This rearrangement joins TRBV29-1 to TRBJ2-1, with D tentatively TRBD2 (7 bases). Trimming cost V 7 bases and J 6 bases, with 13 bases left between them. The CDR3 is made up of 12 amino acids. The germline CDR1 and CDR2 sequences are SQVTM and ANQGSEA. In DNA, the CDR3 is TGCAGCGGGGGGGGACATCCCAATGAGCAGTTCTTC. Translated: CSGGGHPNEQFF.

J is TRBJ2-3 and V is TRBV7-8; 7 bases match TRBD1. V lost 4 bases, J lost 3 bases, and 10 bases stayed unmatched. The V gene's germline CDR1 is SGHVS and CDR2 FQNEAQ. CDR3 length equals 16 residues. Written as DNA, the CDR3 is TGTGCCAGCAGCTCCAAAGACAGGGCCCAAACAGATACGCAGTATTTT. Its protein is CASSSKDRAQTDTQYF.

A few counts support this clonotype. This chain uses TRBV12-3 or TRBV12-4 with TRBJ2-5; 14 bases align to TRBD2. The CDR3 is 15 residues long. The V segment lost 6 bases and the J segment 5 bases; nucleotides outside the gene matches: 5. CDR3 amino acids: CASSKTSGGVETQYF. CDR3 DNA: TGTGCCAGCAGCAAGACTAGCGGGGGGGTGGAGACCCAGTACTTC.

J is TRBJ1-4 and V is TRBV3-1; 10 bases are shared with TRBD1. Germline loops: CDR1 LGHDT, CDR2 YNNKEL (reference sequence). V shed 1 base, J shed 5 bases, and the junction held 4 bases outside the gene matches. The CDR3 is 16 amino acids. The CDR3 DNA reads as TGTGCCAGCAGCCAAGGAGGGGGACAGGGGAATGAAAAACTGTTTTTT. This translates into CASSQGGGQGNEKLFF.

The chain recombines TRBV12-3 or TRBV12-4 with TRBJ1-2, with 9 bases fitting TRBD1. The CDR3 runs to 17 residues. V trimming: 3 bases; J trimming: 2 bases; junction bases outside the gene matches: 10. CDR3 in amino acids: CASSLALGQGTNYGYTF. CDR3 nucleotides: TGTGCCAGCAGTTTGGCGTTAGGACAGGGGACCAACTATGGCTACACCTTC.